This note documents a single T cell receptor (beta chain) sequence. The data belong to a study of lymphopenia after photon versus proton radiotherapy. Some clones are missing from TCRdb's copy, which holds only in-frame ones; the method was immunoSEQ multiplex PCR. This table holds 150,000 to 200,000 clones, 80% to 90% found once. Sequencing used peripheral blood, obtained from a patient treated with photon-based radiotherapy. This clonotype was sampled from a man aged 45-60 years with gastric cancer.

The CDR3 nucleotides read TGTGCCAGTAGTATAGCCTGGAACACTCAGCCCCAGCATTTT. Its protein product is CASSIAWNTQPQHF. The chain uses TRBV19 and TRBJ1-5, with D unresolved. Between the trimmed V and J ends, which lost 1 base and 6 bases, there was a span of 10 bases. The CDR3 has 14 residues. Germline-derived CDR1 and CDR2 are LNHDA and SQIVND (reference sequence).